This is a list of T cell receptor beta chains from one sample in a study of T cell repertoires in cytomegalovirus infection. TCRdb processed the reads anew with MiXCR; each CDR3 protein has one entry. The data contain approximately 500,000 distinct CDR3 sequences, more than 15% of them singletons. The specimen sequenced was CD8+ T cells from PBMCs. These receptor sequences come from a human donor in good health (CMV status not recorded). Some clones in this sample may be carry-over from other donors' samples. CDR3s include the opening cysteine and the closing phenylalanine or tryptophan. Each record gives: D gene, V gene, J gene, clone size, CDR3 protein, CDR3 DNA. D genes are given only for firm matches. A clone size is listed for some rows: how often the clone was seen (once, few, many), or a class if it is expanded.

d_call: TRBD1; v_call: TRBV7-9; j_call: TRBJ2-3; clone_size: many; cdr3_aa: CASSDKPGQGFTDTQYF; cdr3_nt: TGTGCCAGCAGCGATAAGCCGGGACAGGGTTTCACAGATACGCAGTATTTT
d_call: .; v_call: TRBV27; j_call: TRBJ1-1; clone_size: many; cdr3_aa: CASSSANTEAFF; cdr3_nt: TGTGCCAGCAGCTCAGCGAACACTGAAGCTTTCTTT
d_call: .; v_call: TRBV20-1; j_call: TRBJ2-1; clone_size: few; cdr3_aa: CSATRLASEQFF; cdr3_nt: TGCAGTGCTACACGTCTGGCCTCGGAGCAGTTCTTC
d_call: .; v_call: TRBV7-9; j_call: TRBJ1-3; clone_size: many; cdr3_aa: CASSLELRAGSGNTIYF; cdr3_nt: TGTGCCAGCAGCTTAGAACTACGAGCGGGGAGTGGAAACACCATATATTTT
d_call: .; v_call: TRBV9; j_call: TRBJ1-5; clone_size: .; cdr3_aa: CASSGGGGQPQHF; cdr3_nt: TGTGCCAGCAGCGGAGGGGGAGGTCAGCCCCAGCATTTT
d_call: .; v_call: TRBV12-3/TRBV12-4; j_call: TRBJ1-3; clone_size: many; cdr3_aa: CASSPIDRMGSGNTIYF; cdr3_nt: TGTGCCAGCAGTCCCATTGACAGGATGGGCTCTGGAAACACCATATATTTT
d_call: TRBD2; v_call: TRBV7-3; j_call: TRBJ2-1; clone_size: many; cdr3_aa: CASSPSGALAEFNEQFF; cdr3_nt: TGTGCCAGCAGCCCCTCCGGAGCACTAGCGGAATTCAATGAGCAGTTCTTC
d_call: TRBD1; v_call: TRBV7-9; j_call: TRBJ1-1; clone_size: many; cdr3_aa: CASRQDRGGGRDTEAFF; cdr3_nt: TGTGCCAGCAGACAGGACAGGGGAGGAGGAAGGGACACTGAAGCTTTCTTT
d_call: .; v_call: TRBV7-9; j_call: TRBJ1-2; clone_size: many; cdr3_aa: CASSKGQLYGYTF; cdr3_nt: TGTGCCAGCAGCAAGGGACAACTCTATGGCTACACCTTC
d_call: .; v_call: TRBV7-9; j_call: TRBJ2-3; clone_size: many; cdr3_aa: CASSFPGPPGTDTQYF; cdr3_nt: TGTGCCAGCAGCTTTCCGGGACCCCCAGGCACAGATACGCAGTATTTT
d_call: .; v_call: TRBV4-1; j_call: TRBJ1-2; clone_size: .; cdr3_aa: CASSDGGNYGYTF; cdr3_nt: TGCGCCAGCAGCGACGGCGGAAACTATGGCTACACCTTC
d_call: .; v_call: TRBV28; j_call: TRBJ2-7; clone_size: few; cdr3_aa: CASSFLGTYTYEQYF; cdr3_nt: TGTGCCAGCAGTTTCCTCGGGACGTACACCTACGAGCAGTACTTC
d_call: .; v_call: TRBV12-3/TRBV12-4; j_call: TRBJ2-5; clone_size: few; cdr3_aa: CASSFTPGNQETQYF; cdr3_nt: TGTGCCAGCAGTTTCACTCCGGGAAACCAAGAGACCCAGTACTTC
d_call: .; v_call: TRBV27; j_call: TRBJ1-1; clone_size: many; cdr3_aa: CASSFDSYTEAFF; cdr3_nt: TGTGCCAGCAGTTTTGACAGCTACACTGAAGCTTTCTTT
d_call: .; v_call: TRBV7-9; j_call: TRBJ2-7; clone_size: large; cdr3_aa: CASSSVLNAYEQYF; cdr3_nt: TGTGCCAGCAGCTCCGTCCTGAATGCCTACGAGCAGTACTTC
d_call: .; v_call: TRBV4-1; j_call: TRBJ2-5; clone_size: .; cdr3_aa: CASSQFVGGKAETQYF; cdr3_nt: TGCGCCAGCAGCCAATTCGTGGGGGGAAAGGCGGAGACCCAGTACTTC
d_call: .; v_call: TRBV27; j_call: TRBJ2-1; clone_size: few; cdr3_aa: CASSSQQGLSYNEQFF; cdr3_nt: TGTGCCAGCAGTTCGCAACAGGGCTTGTCCTACAATGAGCAGTTCTTC
d_call: TRBD1; v_call: TRBV12-5; j_call: TRBJ2-3; clone_size: many; cdr3_aa: CASGMTGVDTQYF; cdr3_nt: TGTGCTAGTGGCATGACAGGGGTAGATACGCAGTATTTT
d_call: TRBD1; v_call: TRBV7-4; j_call: TRBJ1-4; clone_size: few; cdr3_aa: CASSPPAGTGAEKLFF; cdr3_nt: TGTGCCAGCAGCCCCCCGGCCGGGACAGGAGCTGAAAAACTGTTTTTT
d_call: .; v_call: TRBV27; j_call: TRBJ2-7; clone_size: .; cdr3_aa: CASSLSRVQSSYEQYF; cdr3_nt: TGTGCCAGCAGTTTATCGAGAGTTCAGAGCTCCTACGAGCAGTACTTC
d_call: TRBD2; v_call: TRBV28; j_call: TRBJ2-7; clone_size: once; cdr3_aa: CASRGLATYEQYF; cdr3_nt: TGTGCCAGCAGGGGACTAGCGACTTACGAGCAGTACTTC
d_call: TRBD1; v_call: TRBV6-1; j_call: TRBJ2-7; clone_size: many; cdr3_aa: CASSETAGQGIYEQYF; cdr3_nt: TGTGCCAGCAGTGAAACCGCGGGACAGGGGATCTACGAGCAGTACTTC
d_call: .; v_call: TRBV7-7; j_call: TRBJ2-5; clone_size: few; cdr3_aa: CASSFRLERLGETQYF; cdr3_nt: TGTGCCAGCAGCTTTCGACTAGAACGACTCGGAGAGACCCAGTACTTC
d_call: .; v_call: TRBV4-1; j_call: TRBJ1-5; clone_size: few; cdr3_aa: CASSQAPQGWQPQHF; cdr3_nt: TGCGCCAGCAGCCAGGCACCCCAGGGCTGGCAGCCCCAGCATTTT
d_call: .; v_call: TRBV5-6; j_call: TRBJ2-1; clone_size: .; cdr3_aa: CASSLGGRGQFF; cdr3_nt: TGTGCCAGCAGCTTGGGGGGCAGGGGGCAGTTCTTC
d_call: TRBD1; v_call: TRBV27; j_call: TRBJ2-7; clone_size: .; cdr3_aa: CASSSTGVDEQYF; cdr3_nt: TGTGCCAGCAGTTCGACAGGGGTTGACGAGCAGTACTTC
d_call: .; v_call: TRBV20-1; j_call: TRBJ2-2; clone_size: .; cdr3_aa: CSAPKGGELFF; cdr3_nt: TGCAGTGCCCCAAAGGGAGGGGAGCTGTTTTTT
d_call: .; v_call: TRBV19; j_call: TRBJ2-1; clone_size: once; cdr3_aa: CASSFRLMVLNEQFF; cdr3_nt: TGTGCCAGTAGTTTCCGACTGATGGTGTTAAATGAGCAGTTCTTC
d_call: .; v_call: TRBV4-2; j_call: TRBJ2-7; clone_size: many; cdr3_aa: CASSQEGSSYEQYF; cdr3_nt: TGTGCCAGCAGCCAAGAGGGAAGCTCCTACGAGCAGTACTTC
d_call: TRBD1; v_call: TRBV7-9; j_call: TRBJ2-1; clone_size: many; cdr3_aa: CASSAPGQNNEQFF; cdr3_nt: TGTGCCAGCAGCGCCCCGGGACAGAACAATGAGCAGTTCTTC
d_call: TRBD2; v_call: TRBV27; j_call: TRBJ2-1; clone_size: many; cdr3_aa: CASSPRTSGRAEQFF; cdr3_nt: TGTGCCAGCAGTCCACGGACTAGCGGGAGGGCTGAGCAGTTCTTC
d_call: TRBD1; v_call: TRBV7-9; j_call: TRBJ1-3; clone_size: .; cdr3_aa: CASSLGGTGGPLGHF; cdr3_nt: TGTGCCAGCAGCTTAGGCGGGACAGGGGGCCCCCTGGGACATTTT
d_call: .; v_call: TRBV6-8; j_call: TRBJ1-1; clone_size: .; cdr3_aa: CASSYNSYTEAFF; cdr3_nt: TGTGCCAGCAGTTATAACAGTTACACTGAAGCTTTCTTT
d_call: TRBD2; v_call: TRBV7-8; j_call: TRBJ2-7; clone_size: many; cdr3_aa: CASSLVGRVGREGYEQYF; cdr3_nt: TGTGCCAGCAGCTTAGTGGGCCGGGTGGGGCGGGAGGGGTACGAGCAGTACTTC
d_call: TRBD2; v_call: TRBV27; j_call: TRBJ2-1; clone_size: few; cdr3_aa: CASSPGLAGPSYNEQFF; cdr3_nt: TGTGCCAGCAGTCCCGGACTAGCGGGACCTAGTTACAATGAGCAGTTCTTC
d_call: TRBD1; v_call: TRBV14; j_call: TRBJ2-7; clone_size: many; cdr3_aa: CASSQMDRGLEQYF; cdr3_nt: TGTGCCAGCAGCCAAATGGACAGGGGGCTTGAGCAGTACTTC
d_call: .; v_call: TRBV11-2; j_call: TRBJ1-2; clone_size: few; cdr3_aa: CASSLFDGFGYTF; cdr3_nt: TGTGCCAGCAGCTTATTTGACGGATTTGGCTACACCTTC
d_call: TRBD2; v_call: TRBV20-1; j_call: TRBJ2-1; clone_size: few; cdr3_aa: CSARASRGGHEQFF; cdr3_nt: TGCAGTGCTAGAGCCTCGCGGGGGGGCCATGAGCAGTTCTTC
d_call: .; v_call: TRBV20-1; j_call: TRBJ1-5; clone_size: .; cdr3_aa: CSARDGGSRPQHF; cdr3_nt: TGCAGTGCTAGAGATGGGGGCTCAAGGCCCCAGCATTTT
d_call: .; v_call: TRBV20-1; j_call: TRBJ2-4; clone_size: few; cdr3_aa: CSAYETDRAKNIQYF; cdr3_nt: TGCAGTGCCTACGAGACGGACAGAGCCAAAAACATTCAGTACTTC
d_call: TRBD1; v_call: TRBV19; j_call: TRBJ2-3; clone_size: few; cdr3_aa: CASSPDEDRAFTDTQYF; cdr3_nt: TGTGCCAGTAGCCCCGACGAGGACAGGGCATTCACAGATACGCAGTATTTT
d_call: TRBD2; v_call: TRBV6-5; j_call: TRBJ2-3; clone_size: .; cdr3_aa: CASSYFRTSDRTDTQYF; cdr3_nt: TGTGCCAGCAGTTACTTTAGGACTAGCGACCGCACAGATACGCAGTATTTT
d_call: .; v_call: TRBV19; j_call: TRBJ2-3; clone_size: .; cdr3_aa: CASTFGSTDTTYF; cdr3_nt: TGTGCCAGTACCTTTGGGAGCACAGATACGACGTATTTT
d_call: TRBD2; v_call: TRBV20-1; j_call: TRBJ2-3; clone_size: few; cdr3_aa: CSARDEAGGPIGTDTQYF; cdr3_nt: TGCAGTGCTAGAGATGAAGCGGGAGGGCCGATTGGCACAGATACGCAGTATTTT
d_call: .; v_call: TRBV7-9; j_call: TRBJ1-2; clone_size: .; cdr3_aa: CASSLANGRVFGYTF; cdr3_nt: TGTGCCAGCAGCTTAGCGAATGGCAGGGTGTTCGGCTACACCTTC